This T cell receptor beta chain was documented in a study of shared clonotypes between healthy human individuals. General study points: Depth of sequencing was expected to influence donor clonotype sharing.

This clone was detected once. Its antigen remains unknown. The unsorted PBMC replicate PCRs were performed with about 300 ng DNA, around 30,000 T cell genomes. Method: immunoSEQ multiplex PCR; TCRdb's copy keeps in-frame clones and lacks some. Of some 470,000 clones in the sample, about 79% were seen once. All donors qualified as healthy HIV-negative adults and had experienced no recent acute infections or vaccinations. The CDR3 extends over 12 amino acids. The V gene end was trimmed by 9 bases and the J gene end by 5 bases; junction bases not matched to a gene: 7. This clonotype was obtained from a woman aged 35 to 49 in good health. Some clones in this sample may be carry-over from other donors' samples. The gene calls are TRBV23-1 and TRBJ2-7; TRBD1 aligns across 7 bases. TRBV23-1 is classed as an ORF, of uncertain function. Sample: PBMCs. The CDR3 region has the DNA TGCGCCAGTATAAGACAGGGCGACGAGCAGTACTTC. Amino acids: CASIRQGDEQYF.